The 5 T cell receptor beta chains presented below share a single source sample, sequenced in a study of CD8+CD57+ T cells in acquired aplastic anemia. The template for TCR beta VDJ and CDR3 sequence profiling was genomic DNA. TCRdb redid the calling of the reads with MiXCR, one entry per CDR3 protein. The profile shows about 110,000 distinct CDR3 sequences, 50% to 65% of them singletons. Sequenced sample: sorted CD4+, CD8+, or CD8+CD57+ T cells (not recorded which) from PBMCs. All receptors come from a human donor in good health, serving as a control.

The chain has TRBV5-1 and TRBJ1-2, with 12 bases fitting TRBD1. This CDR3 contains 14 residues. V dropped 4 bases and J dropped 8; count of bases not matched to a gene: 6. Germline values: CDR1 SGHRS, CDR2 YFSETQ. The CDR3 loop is CASSPGQGAKGYTF. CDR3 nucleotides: TGCGCCAGCAGCCCGGGACAGGGGGCGAAGGGCTACACCTTC.

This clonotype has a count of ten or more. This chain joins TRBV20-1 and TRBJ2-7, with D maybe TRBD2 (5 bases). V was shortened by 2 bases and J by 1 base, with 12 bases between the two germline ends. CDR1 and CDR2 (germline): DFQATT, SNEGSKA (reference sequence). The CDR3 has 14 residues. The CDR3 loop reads CSARSGSLSYEQYF. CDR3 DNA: TGCAGTGCTAGATCTGGGAGTCTATCCTACGAGCAGTACTTC.

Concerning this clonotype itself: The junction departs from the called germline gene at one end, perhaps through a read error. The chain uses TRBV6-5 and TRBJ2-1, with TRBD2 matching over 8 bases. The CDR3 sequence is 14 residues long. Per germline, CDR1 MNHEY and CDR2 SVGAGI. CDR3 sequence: CAGSSAGTSNEQFF. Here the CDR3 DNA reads TGTGCCGGCAGTTCCGCCGGGACTAGCAATGAGCAGTTCTTC.

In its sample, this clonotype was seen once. The CDR3 DNA reads TGTGCCAGCAGCCAAGCCCAAGGAGCGGGGGGGCCCACAGATACGCAGTATTTT. Translating it yields CASSQAQGAGGPTDTQYF. The rearrangement uses TRBV25-1 and TRBJ2-3; 10 nucleotides match TRBD2. V lost 6 bases to trimming and J lost 2 bases; unmatched junction nucleotides: 14. This CDR3 region has 18 residues. The germline V gene encodes CDR1 MGHDK and CDR2 SYGVNS. Combining the CDR3 with reference TRBV25-1 and TRBJ2-3 gives the whole variable domain EADIYQTPRYLVIGTGKKITLECSQTMGHDKMYWYQQDPGMELHLIHYSYGVNSTEKGDLSSESTVSRIRTEHFPLTLESARPSHTSQYLCASSQAQGAGGPTDTQYFGPGTRLTVL.

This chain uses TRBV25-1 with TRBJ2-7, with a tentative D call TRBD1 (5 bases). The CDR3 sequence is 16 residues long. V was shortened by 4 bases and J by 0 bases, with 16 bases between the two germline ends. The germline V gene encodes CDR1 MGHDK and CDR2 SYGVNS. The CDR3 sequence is CASSARDPRVSYEQYF. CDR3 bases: TGTGCCAGCAGTGCTAGAGATCCCAGGGTCTCCTACGAGCAGTACTTC.